This TCR beta chain emerged from a study of cytomegalovirus exposure and HLA in healthy donors. Broader study findings: Serostatus for CMV was the only available immune exposure information.

13 Jbeta primers and 60 Vbeta primers were used for the PCR. Here immunoSEQ multiplex PCR was the method, and the copy in TCRdb shows in-frame clones only, minus some. The table has under 200,000 clones, about 81% seen once. As to this clone: What it binds is unknown.

CDR1 SEHNR and CDR2 FQNEAQ come from the germline V gene (reference sequence). The length of the CDR3 is 14 residues. Between the trimmed V and J ends, which lost 2 bases and 4 bases, there was a span of 9 bases. The sample consisted of PBMCs. The sequence was obtained from a woman aged 18-29 years in good health and CMV-seronegative. V usage is TRBV7-9 and J usage is TRBJ1-3; TRBD1 is a possible D gene (5 bases). CDR3 DNA: TGTGCCAGCAGCTTACAATCAGGGGGAAACACCATATATTTT. Protein sequence: CASSLQSGGNTIYF.